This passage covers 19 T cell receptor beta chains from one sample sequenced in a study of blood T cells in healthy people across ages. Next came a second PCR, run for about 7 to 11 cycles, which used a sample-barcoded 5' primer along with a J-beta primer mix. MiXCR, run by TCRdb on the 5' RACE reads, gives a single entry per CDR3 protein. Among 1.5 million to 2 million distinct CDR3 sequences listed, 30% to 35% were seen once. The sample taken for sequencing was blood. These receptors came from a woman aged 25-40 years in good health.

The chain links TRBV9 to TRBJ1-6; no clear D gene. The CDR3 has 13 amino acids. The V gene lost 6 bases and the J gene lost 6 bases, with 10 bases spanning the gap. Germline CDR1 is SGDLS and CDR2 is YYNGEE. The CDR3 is CASNGEPNSPLHF. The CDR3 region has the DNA TGTGCCAGCAACGGAGAACCTAATTCACCCCTCCACTTT.

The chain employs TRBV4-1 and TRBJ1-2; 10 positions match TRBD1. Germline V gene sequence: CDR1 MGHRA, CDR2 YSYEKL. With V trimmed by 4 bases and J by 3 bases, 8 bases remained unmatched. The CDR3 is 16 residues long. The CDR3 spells CASSRQETGGYYGYTF. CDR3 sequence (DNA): TGCGCCAGCAGCCGACAGGAGACAGGGGGCTACTATGGCTACACCTTC.

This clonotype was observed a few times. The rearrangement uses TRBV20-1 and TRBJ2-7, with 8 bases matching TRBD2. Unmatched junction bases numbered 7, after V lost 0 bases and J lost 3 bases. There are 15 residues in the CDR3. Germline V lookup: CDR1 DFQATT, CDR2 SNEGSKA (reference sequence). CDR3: CSARDHVAGLYEQYF. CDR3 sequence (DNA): TGCAGTGCTAGAGATCATGTAGCGGGGCTCTACGAGCAGTACTTC.

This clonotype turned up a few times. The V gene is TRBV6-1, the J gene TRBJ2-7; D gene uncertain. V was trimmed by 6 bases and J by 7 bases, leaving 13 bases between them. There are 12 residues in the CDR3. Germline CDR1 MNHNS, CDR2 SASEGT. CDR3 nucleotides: TGTGCCAGCAGCCTTAGGATGTATGAGCAGTACTTC. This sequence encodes CASSLRMYEQYF.

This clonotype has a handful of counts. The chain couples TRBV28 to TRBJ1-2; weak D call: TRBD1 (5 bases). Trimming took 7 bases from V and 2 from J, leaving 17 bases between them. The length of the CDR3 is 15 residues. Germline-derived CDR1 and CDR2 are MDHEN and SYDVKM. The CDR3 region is CASTTIGATNYGYTF. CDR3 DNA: TGTGCCAGCACCACAATAGGGGCCACAAACTATGGCTACACCTTC.

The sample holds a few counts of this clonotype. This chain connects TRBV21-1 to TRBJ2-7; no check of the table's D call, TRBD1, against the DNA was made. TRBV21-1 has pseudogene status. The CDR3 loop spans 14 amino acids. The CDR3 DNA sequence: TGTGCCAGCCCCCCCGGGACAGGGGCGAACGAGCAGTACTTC. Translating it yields CASPPGTGANEQYF.

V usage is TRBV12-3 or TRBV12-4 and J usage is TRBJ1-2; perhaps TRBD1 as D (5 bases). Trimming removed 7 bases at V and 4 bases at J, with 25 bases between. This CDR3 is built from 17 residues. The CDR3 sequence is CASILRSGAGFLYGYTF. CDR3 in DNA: TGTGCCAGCATCCTTAGATCCGGGGCAGGCTTCCTCTATGGCTACACCTTC.

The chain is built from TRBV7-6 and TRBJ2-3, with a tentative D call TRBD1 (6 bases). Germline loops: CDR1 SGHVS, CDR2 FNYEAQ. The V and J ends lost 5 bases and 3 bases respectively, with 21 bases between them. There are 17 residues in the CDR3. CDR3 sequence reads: CASSKRNGPTGTDTQYF. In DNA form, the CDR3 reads TGTGCCAGCAGCAAGCGAAATGGGCCCACAGGGACAGATACGCAGTATTTT.

The CDR3 sequence is CASRGDRGMGYGYTF. In nucleotides, the CDR3 is TGTGCCAGCAGGGGGGACAGGGGGATGGGATATGGCTACACCTTC. This sequence joins TRBV12-3 or TRBV12-4 and TRBJ1-2; 11 bases align to TRBD1. Germline trimming cut 6 bases from V and 5 bases from J; bases unmatched to any gene: 8. The CDR3 has 15 amino acids.

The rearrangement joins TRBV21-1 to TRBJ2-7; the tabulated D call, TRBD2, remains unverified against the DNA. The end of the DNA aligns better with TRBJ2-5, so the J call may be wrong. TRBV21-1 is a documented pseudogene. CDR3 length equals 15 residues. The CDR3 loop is CASSTLAGLEETQYF. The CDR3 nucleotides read TGTGCCAGCAGCACCTTAGCGGGTCTGGAGGAGACCCAGTACTTC.

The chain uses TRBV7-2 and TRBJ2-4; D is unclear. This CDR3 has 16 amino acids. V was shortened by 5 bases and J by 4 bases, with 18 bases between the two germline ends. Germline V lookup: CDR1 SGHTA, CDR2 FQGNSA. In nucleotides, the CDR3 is TGTGCCAGCAGCCTGACGCCGGCTGGGGTAAAAAACATTCAGTACTTC. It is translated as CASSLTPAGVKNIQYF.

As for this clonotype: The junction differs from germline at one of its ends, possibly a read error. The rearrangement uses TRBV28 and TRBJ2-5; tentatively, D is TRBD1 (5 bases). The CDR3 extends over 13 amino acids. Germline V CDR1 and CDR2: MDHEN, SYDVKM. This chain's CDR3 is CVSSWGRKETQYF. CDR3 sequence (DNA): TGTGTCAGCAGTTGGGGCAGGAAAGAGACCCAGTACTTC. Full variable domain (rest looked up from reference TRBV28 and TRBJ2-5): DVKVTQSSRYLVKRTGEKVFLECVQDMDHENMFWYRQDPGLGLRLIYFSYDVKMKEKGDIPEGYSVSREKKERFSLILESASTNQTSMYLCVSSWGRKETQYFGPGTRLLVL.

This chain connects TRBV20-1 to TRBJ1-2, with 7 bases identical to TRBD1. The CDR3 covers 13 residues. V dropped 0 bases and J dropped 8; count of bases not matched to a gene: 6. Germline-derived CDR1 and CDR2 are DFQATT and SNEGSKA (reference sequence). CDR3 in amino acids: CSARDTGEGGYTF. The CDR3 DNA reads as TGCAGTGCTAGAGACACAGGGGAGGGAGGCTACACCTTC.

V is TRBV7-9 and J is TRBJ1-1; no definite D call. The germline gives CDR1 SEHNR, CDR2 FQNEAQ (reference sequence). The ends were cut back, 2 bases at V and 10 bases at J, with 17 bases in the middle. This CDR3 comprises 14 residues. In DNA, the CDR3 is TGTGCCAGCAGCTTAACCCCCTCGCCCGCAGTAGCTTTCTTT. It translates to CASSLTPSPAVAFF.

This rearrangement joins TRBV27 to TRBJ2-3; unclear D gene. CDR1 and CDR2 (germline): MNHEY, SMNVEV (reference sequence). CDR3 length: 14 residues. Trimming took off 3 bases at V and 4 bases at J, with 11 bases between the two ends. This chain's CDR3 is CASSLLRGSDTQYF. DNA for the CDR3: TGTGCCAGCAGTTTGCTCAGAGGATCAGATACGCAGTATTTT.

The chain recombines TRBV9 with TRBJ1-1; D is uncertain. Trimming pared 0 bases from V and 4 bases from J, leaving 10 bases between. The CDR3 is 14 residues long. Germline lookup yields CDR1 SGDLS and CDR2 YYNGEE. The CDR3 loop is CASSVALGSTEAFF. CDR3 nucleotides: TGTGCCAGCAGCGTAGCTCTGGGCAGCACTGAAGCTTTCTTT.

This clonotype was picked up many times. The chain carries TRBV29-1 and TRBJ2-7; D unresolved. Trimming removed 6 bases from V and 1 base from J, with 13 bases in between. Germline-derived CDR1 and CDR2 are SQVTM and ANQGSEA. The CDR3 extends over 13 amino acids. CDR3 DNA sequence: TGCAGCGTGCTGGGTCAGTTTTCCTACGAGCAGTACTTC. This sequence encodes CSVLGQFSYEQYF.

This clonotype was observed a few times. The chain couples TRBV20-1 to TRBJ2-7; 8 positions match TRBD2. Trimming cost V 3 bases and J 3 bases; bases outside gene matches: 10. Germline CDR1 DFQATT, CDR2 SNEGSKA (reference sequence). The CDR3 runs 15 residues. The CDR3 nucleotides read TGCAGTGCTAGGGGGGGTAGCGGGGAGTTCTACGAGCAGTACTTC. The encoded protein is CSARGGSGEFYEQYF.

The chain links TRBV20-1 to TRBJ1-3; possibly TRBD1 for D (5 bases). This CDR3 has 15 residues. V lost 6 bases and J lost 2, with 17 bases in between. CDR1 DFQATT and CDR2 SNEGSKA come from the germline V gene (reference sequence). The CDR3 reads CSARRQPGTGNTIYF. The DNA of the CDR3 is TGCAGTGCCAGGCGACAACCAGGGACTGGAAACACCATATATTTT.